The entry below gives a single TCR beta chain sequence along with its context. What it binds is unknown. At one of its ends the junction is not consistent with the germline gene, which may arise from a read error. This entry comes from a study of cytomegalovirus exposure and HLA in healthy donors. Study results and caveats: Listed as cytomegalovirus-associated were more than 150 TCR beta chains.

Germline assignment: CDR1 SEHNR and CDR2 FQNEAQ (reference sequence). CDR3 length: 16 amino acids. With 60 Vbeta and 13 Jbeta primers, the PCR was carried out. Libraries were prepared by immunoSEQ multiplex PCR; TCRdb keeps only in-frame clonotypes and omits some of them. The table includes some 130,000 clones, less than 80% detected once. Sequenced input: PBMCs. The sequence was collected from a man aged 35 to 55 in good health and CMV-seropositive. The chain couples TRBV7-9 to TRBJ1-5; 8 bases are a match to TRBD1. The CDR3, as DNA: TGTTCCAGCAGCTTAGCTGCGACAGGGGAGGGTCAGCCCCAGCATTTT. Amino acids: CSSSLAATGEGQPQHF.